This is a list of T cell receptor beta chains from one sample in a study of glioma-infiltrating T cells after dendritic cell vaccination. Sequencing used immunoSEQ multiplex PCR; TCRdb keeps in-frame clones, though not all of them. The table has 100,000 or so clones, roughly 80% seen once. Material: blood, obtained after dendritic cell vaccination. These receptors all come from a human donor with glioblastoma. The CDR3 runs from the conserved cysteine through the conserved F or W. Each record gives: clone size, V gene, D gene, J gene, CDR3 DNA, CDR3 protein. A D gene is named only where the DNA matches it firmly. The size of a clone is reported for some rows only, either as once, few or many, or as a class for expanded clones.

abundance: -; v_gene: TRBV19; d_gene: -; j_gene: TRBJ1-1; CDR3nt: TGTGCCAGTATGGAGGGGGGGCGGGACACTGAAGCTTTCTTT; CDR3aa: CASMEGGRDTEAFF
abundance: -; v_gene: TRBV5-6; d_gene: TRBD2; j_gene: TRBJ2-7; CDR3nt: TGTGCCAGCAGCTTTCGGGAGGGGTTCTACGAGCAGTACTTC; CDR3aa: CASSFREGFYEQYF
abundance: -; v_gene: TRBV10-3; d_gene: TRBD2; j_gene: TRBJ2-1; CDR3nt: TGTGCCATCAGTGTGGGAGCGGGGGGGGACAATGAGCAGTTCTTC; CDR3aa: CAISVGAGGDNEQFF
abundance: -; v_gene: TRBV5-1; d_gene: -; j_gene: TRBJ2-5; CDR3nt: TGCGCCAGCCATTCCCCTGGACAGCCCCAGTACTTC; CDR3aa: CASHSPGQPQYF
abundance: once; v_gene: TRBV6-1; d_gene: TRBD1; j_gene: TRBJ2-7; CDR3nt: TGTGCCAGCAGTGTGACGGGACAGGGGGGCGAGCAGTACTTC; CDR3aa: CASSVTGQGGEQYF
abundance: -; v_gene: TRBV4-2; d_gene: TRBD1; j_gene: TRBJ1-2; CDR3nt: TGTGCCAGCAGCCCACAACATGGGACAGGGGGAGGGGATATACATGGCTACACCTTC; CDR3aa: CASSPQHGTGGGDIHGYTF
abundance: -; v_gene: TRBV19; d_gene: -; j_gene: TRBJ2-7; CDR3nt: TGTGCCAGTAGTTCCAATTCCAGGGGTAGATACGAGCAGTACTTC; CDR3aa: CASSSNSRGRYEQYF
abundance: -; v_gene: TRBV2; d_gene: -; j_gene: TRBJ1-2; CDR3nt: TGTGCCAGCAGAGGGAGAAGGAACCAGCGATATAATGGCTACACCTTC; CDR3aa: CASRGRRNQRYNGYTF
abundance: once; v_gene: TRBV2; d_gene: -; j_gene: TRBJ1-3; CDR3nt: TGTGCCAGCAGGATGGGACATTCCTCTGGAAACACCATATATTTT; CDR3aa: CASRMGHSSGNTIYF
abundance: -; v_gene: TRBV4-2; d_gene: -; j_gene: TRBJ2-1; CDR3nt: TGTGCCAGCAGCCAAGAGGGGCGGAATGAGCAGTTCTTC; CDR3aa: CASSQEGRNEQFF
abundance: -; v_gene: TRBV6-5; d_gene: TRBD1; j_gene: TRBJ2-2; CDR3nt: TGTGCCAGCAGTTCGGGACAGGGGGCAACCGGGGAGCTGTTTTTT; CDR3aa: CASSSGQGATGELFF
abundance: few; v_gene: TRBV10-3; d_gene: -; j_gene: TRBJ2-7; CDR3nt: TGTGCCATCAGTGAGGATCGGGTCACCCTAAACGGGCAGTACTTC; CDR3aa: CAISEDRVTLNGQYF
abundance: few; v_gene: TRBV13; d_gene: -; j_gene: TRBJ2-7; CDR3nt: TGTGCCAGCAGCTCGTCCCTGGGGCTCTACGAGCAGTACTTC; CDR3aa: CASSSSLGLYEQYF
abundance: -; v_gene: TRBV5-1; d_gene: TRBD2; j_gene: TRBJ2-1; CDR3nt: TGCGCCAGCAGCTGGGGACTAGCTCTCGATGAGCAGTTCTTC; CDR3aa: CASSWGLALDEQFF
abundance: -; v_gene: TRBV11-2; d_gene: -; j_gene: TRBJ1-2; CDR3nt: TGTGCCAGCAGCTCGGACTCCTATGGCTACACCTTC; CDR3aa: CASSSDSYGYTF
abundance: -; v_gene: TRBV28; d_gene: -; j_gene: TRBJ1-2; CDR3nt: TGTGCCAGCAGTTTACAGCGGAGAAACTATGGCTACACCTTC; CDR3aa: CASSLQRRNYGYTF
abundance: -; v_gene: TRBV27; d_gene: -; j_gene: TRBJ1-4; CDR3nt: TGTGCCAGCAGCTCCTACCCCGGGGGGGCAACTAATGAAAAACTGTTTTTT; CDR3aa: CASSSYPGGATNEKLFF
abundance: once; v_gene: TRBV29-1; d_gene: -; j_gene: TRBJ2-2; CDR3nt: TGCAGCGTTGAAACCAGGTTCGGGGAGCTGTTTTTT; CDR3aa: CSVETRFGELFF
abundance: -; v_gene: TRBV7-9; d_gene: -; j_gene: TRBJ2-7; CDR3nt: TGTGCCAGCAGCTTAGGGACAGACTCCTACGAGCAGTACTTC; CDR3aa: CASSLGTDSYEQYF
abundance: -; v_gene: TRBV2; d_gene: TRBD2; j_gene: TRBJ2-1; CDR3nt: TGTGCCAGCAGTGGGGGACTAACCTACAATGAGCAGTTCTTC; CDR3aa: CASSGGLTYNEQFF
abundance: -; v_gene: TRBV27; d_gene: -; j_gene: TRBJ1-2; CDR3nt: TGTGCCAGCAGTCCTACCGGGACTATCTCCCGCTACACCTTC; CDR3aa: CASSPTGTISRYTF
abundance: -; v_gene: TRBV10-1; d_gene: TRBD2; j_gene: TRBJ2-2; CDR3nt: TGCGCCAGCAGTGGACATAGCGGGGGGGCCGCCGGGGAGCTGTTTTTT; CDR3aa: CASSGHSGGAAGELFF
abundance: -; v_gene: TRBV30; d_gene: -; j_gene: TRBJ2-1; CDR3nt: TGTGCCTGGGCCAGGTGGAACCCAATCAATGAGCAGTTCTTC; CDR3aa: CAWARWNPINEQFF
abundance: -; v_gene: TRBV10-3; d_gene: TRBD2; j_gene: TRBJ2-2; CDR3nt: TGTGCCATCAGTGGAACTAGTGGGAGGGGCACCGGGGAGCTGTTTTTT; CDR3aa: CAISGTSGRGTGELFF
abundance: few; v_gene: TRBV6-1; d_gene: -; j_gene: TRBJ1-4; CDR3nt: TGTGCCAGCAGTGGCTATAGGGGATCTGATGAAAAACTGTTTTTT; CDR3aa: CASSGYRGSDEKLFF
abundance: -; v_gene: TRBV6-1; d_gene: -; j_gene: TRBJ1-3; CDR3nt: TGTGCCAGCAGTGTCCTTCCCCCCGGGGTGGAGGGCTCTGGAAACACCATATATTTT; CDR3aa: CASSVLPPGVEGSGNTIYF
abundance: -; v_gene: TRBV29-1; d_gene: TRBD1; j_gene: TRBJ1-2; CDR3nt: TGCAGCGTTGAAACCGGGACAGGGGGCGCGGTTGGCTACACCTTC; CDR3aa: CSVETGTGGAVGYTF
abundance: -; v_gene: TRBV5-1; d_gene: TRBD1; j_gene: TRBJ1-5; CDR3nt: TGCGCCAGCAGCTTGGAGGGACAGGTGGAACAGCCCCAGCATTTT; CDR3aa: CASSLEGQVEQPQHF
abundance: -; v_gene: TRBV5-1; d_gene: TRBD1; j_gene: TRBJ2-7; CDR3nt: TGCGCCAGCAGCCCGGGACAGGGTTTCCACGAGCAGTACTTC; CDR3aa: CASSPGQGFHEQYF
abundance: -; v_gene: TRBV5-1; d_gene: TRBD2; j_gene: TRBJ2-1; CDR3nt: TGCGCCAGCAGTTTTGGACTAGCGGTCCACAATGAGCAGTTCTTC; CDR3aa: CASSFGLAVHNEQFF
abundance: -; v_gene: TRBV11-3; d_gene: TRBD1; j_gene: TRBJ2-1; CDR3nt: TGTGCCAGCAGCCTGGGACAGGGGGCACACAATGAGCAGTTCTTC; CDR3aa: CASSLGQGAHNEQFF
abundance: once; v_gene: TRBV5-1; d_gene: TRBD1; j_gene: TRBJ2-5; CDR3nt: TGCGCCAGCAGCTGGGGACAGGGGAGGCGAGAGACCCAGTACTTC; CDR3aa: CASSWGQGRRETQYF
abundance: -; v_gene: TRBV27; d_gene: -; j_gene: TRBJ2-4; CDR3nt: TGTGCCAGCAGACCCTACTCGGACTACCTAGCCAAAAACATTCAGTACTTC; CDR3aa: CASRPYSDYLAKNIQYF
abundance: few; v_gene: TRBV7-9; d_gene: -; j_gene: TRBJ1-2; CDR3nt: TGTGCCAGCAGCTCGAGACGGGGCTATGGCTACACCTTC; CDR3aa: CASSSRRGYGYTF
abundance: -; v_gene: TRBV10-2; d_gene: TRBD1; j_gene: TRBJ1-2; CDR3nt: TGCGCCAGCAGTTCCGGGACAGGGGGCAATTACTACGGCTACACCTTC; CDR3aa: CASSSGTGGNYYGYTF
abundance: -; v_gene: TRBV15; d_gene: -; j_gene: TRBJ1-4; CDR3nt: TGTGCCACCAGCAGTCCCTCGAGGGGGACCAGTGAAAAACTGTTTTTT; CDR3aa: CATSSPSRGTSEKLFF
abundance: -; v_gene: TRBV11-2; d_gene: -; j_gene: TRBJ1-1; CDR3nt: TGTGCCAGCAGCTTACAGGGCGGTGGCATGAACACTGAAGCTTTCTTT; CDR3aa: CASSLQGGGMNTEAFF
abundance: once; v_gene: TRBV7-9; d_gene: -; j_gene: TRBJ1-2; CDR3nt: TGTGCCAGCAGCTCTCCTAACAGCTATGGCTACACCTTC; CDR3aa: CASSSPNSYGYTF
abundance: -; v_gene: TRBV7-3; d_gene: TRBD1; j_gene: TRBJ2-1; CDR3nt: TGTGCCAGCAGCTTAACCGGGACAGGGGTGTATGAGCAGTTCTTC; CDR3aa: CASSLTGTGVYEQFF
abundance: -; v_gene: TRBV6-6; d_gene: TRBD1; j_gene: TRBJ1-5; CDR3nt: TGTGCCAGCAGCCTACAGGGGTACCAGCCCCAGCATTTT; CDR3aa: CASSLQGYQPQHF
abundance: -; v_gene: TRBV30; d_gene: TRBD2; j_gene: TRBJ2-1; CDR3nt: TGTGCCTGGAGTTCGAAGCGGGGGCACAATGAGCAGTTCTTC; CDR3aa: CAWSSKRGHNEQFF
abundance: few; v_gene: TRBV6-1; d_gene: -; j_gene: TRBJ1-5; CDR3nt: TGTGCCAGCAGTGAAGCGAGTACGAATCAGCCCCAGCATTTT; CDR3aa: CASSEASTNQPQHF
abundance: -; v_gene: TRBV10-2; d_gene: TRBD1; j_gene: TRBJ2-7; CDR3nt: TGCGCCAGCAGTGAAAGGGACAGGGGTATCTACGAGCAGTACTTC; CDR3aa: CASSERDRGIYEQYF
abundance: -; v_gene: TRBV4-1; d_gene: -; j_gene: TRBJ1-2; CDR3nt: TGCGCCAGCAGCCGTGCGGGGGGCGCGATGAGTGGCTACACCTTC; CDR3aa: CASSRAGGAMSGYTF
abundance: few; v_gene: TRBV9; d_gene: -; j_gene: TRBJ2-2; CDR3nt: TGTGCCAGCACCCACTTGGTCAACACCGGGGAGCTGTTTTTT; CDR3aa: CASTHLVNTGELFF
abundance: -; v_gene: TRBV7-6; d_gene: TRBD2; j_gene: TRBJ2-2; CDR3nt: TGTGCCAGCAGTCCAAGCTCTAGCGGGGGGCGCACCGGGGAGCTGTTTTTT; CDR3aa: CASSPSSSGGRTGELFF
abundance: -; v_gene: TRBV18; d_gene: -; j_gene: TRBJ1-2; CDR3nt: TGTGCCAGCTCACGGGGCACTGGCAGCTATGGCTACACCTTC; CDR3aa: CASSRGTGSYGYTF
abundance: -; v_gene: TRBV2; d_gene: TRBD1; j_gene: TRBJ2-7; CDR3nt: TGTGCCAAACAACAGGGGGAAACCTACGAGCAGTACTTC; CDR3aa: CAKQQGETYEQYF